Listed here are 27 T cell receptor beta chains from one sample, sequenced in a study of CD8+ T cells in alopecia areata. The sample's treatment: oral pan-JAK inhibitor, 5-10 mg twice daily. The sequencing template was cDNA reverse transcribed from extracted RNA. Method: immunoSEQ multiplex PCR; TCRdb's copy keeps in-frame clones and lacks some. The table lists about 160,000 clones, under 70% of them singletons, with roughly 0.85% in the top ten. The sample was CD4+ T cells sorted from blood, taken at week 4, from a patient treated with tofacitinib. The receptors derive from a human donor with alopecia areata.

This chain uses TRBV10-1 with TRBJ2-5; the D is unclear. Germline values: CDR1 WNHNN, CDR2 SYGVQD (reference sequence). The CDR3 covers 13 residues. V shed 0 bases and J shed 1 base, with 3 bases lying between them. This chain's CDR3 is CASSESGQETQYF. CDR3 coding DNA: TGCGCCAGCAGTGAGTCGGGCCAAGAGACCCAGTACTTC.

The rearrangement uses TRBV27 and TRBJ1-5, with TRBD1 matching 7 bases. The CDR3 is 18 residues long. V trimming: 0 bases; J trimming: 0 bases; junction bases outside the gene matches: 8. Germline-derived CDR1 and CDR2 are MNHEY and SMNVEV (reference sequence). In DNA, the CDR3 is TGTGCCAGCAGTTTATCTAACAGGGGATCTTATAGCAATCAGCCCCAGCATTTT. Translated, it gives CASSLSNRGSYSNQPQHF.

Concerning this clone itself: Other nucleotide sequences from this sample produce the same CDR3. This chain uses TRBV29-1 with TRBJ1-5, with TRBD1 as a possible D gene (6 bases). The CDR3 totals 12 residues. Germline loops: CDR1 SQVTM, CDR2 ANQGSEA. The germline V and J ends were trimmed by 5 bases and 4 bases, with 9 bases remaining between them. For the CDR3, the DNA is TGCAGCGTTCGGGACACAAATCAGCCCCAGCATTTT. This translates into CSVRDTNQPQHF.

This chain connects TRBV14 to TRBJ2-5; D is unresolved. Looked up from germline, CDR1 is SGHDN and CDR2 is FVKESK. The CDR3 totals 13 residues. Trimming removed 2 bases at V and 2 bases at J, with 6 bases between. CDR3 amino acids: CASSQLVQETQYF. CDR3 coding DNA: TGTGCCAGCAGCCAACTAGTTCAAGAGACCCAGTACTTC.

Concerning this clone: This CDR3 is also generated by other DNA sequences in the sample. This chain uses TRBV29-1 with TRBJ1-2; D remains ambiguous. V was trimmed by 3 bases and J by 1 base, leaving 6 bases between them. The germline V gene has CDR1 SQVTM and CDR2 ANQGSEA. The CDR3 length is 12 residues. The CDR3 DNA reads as TGCAGCGTTGAGGCGGGTAACTATGGCTACACCTTC. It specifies CSVEAGNYGYTF.

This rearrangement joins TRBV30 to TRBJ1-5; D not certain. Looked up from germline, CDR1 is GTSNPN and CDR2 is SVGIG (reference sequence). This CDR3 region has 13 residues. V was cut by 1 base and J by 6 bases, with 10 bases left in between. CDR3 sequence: CAWSAGGIQPQHF. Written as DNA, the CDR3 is TGTGCCTGGAGTGCTGGAGGGATTCAGCCCCAGCATTTT.

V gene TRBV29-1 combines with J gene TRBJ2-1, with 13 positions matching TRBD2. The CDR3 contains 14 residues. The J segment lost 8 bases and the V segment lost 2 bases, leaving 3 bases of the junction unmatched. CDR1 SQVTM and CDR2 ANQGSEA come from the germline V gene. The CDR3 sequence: CSVERTSGGHEQFF. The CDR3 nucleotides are TGCAGCGTTGAAAGGACTAGCGGGGGCCATGAGCAGTTCTTC.

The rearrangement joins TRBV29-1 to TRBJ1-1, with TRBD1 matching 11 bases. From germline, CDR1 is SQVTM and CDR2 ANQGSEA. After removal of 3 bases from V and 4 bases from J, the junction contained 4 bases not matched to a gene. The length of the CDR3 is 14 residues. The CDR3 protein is CSVEGTGGITEAFF. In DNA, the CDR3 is TGCAGCGTTGAGGGGACAGGGGGGATCACTGAAGCTTTCTTT. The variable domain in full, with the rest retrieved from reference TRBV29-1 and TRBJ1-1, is SAVISQKPSRDICQRGTSLTIQCQVDSQVTMMFWYRQQPGQSLTLIATANQGSEATYESGFVIDKFPISRPNLTFSTLTVSNMSPEDSSIYLCSVEGTGGITEAFFGQGTRLTVV.

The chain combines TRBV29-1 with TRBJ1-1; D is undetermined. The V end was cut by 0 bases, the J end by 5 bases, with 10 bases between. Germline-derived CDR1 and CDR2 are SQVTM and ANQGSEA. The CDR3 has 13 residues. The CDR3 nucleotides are TGCAGCGTTGAAGATCTCTTACGGACTGAAGCTTTCTTT. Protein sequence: CSVEDLLRTEAFF.

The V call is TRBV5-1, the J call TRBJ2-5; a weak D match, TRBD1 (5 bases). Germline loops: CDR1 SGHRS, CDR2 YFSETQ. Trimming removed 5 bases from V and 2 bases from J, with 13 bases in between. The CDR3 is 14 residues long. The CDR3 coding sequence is TGCGCCAGCAGGGGTGACAGAGCTCAAGAGACCCAGTACTTC. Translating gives CASRGDRAQETQYF. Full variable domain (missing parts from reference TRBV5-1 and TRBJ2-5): KAGVTQTPRYLIKTRGQQVTLSCSPISGHRSVSWYQQTPGQGLQFLFEYFSETQRNKGNFPGRFSGRQFSNSRSEMNVSTLELGDSALYLCASRGDRAQETQYFGPGTRLLVL.

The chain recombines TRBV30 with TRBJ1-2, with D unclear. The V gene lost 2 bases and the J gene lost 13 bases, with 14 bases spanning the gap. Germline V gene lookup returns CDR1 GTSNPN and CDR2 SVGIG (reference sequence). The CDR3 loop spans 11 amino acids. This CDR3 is CAWSPPTPPTF. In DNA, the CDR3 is TGTGCCTGGAGTCCCCCCACCCCCCCCACCTTC.

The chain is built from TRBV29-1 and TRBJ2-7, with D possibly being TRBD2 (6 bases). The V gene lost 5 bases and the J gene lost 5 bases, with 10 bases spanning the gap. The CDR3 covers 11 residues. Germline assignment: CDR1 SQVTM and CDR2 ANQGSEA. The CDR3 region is CSVRDWNEQYF. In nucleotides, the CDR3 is TGCAGCGTTCGGGACTGGAACGAGCAGTACTTC.

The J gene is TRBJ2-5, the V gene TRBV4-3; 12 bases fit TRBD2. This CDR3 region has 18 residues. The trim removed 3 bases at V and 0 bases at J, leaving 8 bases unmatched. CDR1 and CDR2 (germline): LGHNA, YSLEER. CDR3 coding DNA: TGCGCCAGCAGCCACCTGAGGACTAGCGGGACGTACCAAGAGACCCAGTACTTC. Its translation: CASSHLRTSGTYQETQYF.

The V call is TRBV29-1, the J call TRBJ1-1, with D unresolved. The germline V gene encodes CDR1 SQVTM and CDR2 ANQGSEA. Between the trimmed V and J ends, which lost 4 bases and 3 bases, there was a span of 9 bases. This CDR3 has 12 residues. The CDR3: CSVVIWDTEAFF. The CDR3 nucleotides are TGCAGCGTTGTCATTTGGGACACTGAAGCTTTCTTT.

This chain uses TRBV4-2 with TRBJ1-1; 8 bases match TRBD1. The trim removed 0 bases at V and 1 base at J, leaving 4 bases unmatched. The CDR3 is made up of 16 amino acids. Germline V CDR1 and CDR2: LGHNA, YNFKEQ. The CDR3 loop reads CASSQDGGTGNTEAFF. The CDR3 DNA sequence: TGTGCCAGCAGCCAAGATGGGGGGACAGGGAACACTGAAGCTTTCTTT.

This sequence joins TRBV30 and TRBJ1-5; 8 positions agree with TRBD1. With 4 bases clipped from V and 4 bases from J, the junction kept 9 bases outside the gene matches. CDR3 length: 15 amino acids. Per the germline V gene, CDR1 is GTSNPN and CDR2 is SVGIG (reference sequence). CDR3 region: CAWTTSGTGNQPQHF. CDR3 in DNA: TGTGCCTGGACCACTTCCGGGACAGGTAATCAGCCCCAGCATTTT.

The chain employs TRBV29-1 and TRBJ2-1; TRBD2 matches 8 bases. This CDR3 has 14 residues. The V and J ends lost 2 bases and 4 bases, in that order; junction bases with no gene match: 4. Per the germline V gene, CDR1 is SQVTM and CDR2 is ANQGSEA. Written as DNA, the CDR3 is TGCAGCGTTGAATCCAGCGGGGGTTACAATGAGCAGTTCTTC. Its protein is CSVESSGGYNEQFF.

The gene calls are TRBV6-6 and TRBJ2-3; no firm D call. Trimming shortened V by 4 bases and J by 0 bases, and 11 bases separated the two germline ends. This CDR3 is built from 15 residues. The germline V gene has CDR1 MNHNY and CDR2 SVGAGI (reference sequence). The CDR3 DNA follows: TGTGCCAGCAGTTCCCACGATAAAAGCACAGATACGCAGTATTTT. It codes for CASSSHDKSTDTQYF.

The CDR3 DNA is TGTGCCAGCAGCAGTGGATGGGGGCGGGGTTACGATACGCAGTATTTT. Its protein is CASSSGWGRGYDTQYF. J is TRBJ2-3 and V is TRBV5-6; either TRBD1 or TRBD2 may fit D (6 bases each). Trimming pared 4 bases from V and 6 bases from J, leaving 21 bases between. Germline V gene sequence: CDR1 SGHDT, CDR2 YYEEEE. CDR3 length: 16 amino acids.

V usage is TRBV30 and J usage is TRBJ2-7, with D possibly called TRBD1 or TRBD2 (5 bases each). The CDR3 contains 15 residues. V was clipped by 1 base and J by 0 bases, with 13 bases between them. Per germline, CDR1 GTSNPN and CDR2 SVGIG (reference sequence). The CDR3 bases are TGTGCCTGGAGTGGATCAGGGACGTACTCCTACGAGCAGTACTTC. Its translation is CAWSGSGTYSYEQYF.

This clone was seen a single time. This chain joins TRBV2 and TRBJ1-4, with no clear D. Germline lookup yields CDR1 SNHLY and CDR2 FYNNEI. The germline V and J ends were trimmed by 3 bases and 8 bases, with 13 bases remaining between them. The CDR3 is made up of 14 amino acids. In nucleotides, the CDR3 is TGTGCCAGCAGTGATGGTGGGCCCCGGGAAAAACTGTTTTTT. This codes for CASSDGGPREKLFF.

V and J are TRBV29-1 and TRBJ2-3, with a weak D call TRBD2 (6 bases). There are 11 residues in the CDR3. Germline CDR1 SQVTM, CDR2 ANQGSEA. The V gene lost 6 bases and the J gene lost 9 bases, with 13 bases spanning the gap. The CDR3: CSVLSGRTQYF. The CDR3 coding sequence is TGCAGCGTGCTCTCGGGGAGGACGCAGTATTTT.

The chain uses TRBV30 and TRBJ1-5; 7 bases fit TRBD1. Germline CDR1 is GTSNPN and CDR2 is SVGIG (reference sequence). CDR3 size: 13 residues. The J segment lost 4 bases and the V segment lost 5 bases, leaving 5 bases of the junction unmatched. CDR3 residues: CAWSRGPNQPQHF. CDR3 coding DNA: TGTGCCTGGTCGAGGGGGCCGAATCAGCCCCAGCATTTT.

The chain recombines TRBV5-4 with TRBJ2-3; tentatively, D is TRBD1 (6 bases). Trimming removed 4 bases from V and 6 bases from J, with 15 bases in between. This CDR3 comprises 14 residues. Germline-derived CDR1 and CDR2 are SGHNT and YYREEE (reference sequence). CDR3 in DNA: TGTGCCAGCAGCAAACAAGCAGGGGCTGATACGCAGTATTTT. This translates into CASSKQAGADTQYF.

CDR3 bases: TGTGCCAGCAGCCCGGGTGACGGATATGGCTACACCTTC. Translation gives CASSPGDGYGYTF. This sequence joins TRBV9 and TRBJ1-2, with D unresolved. The CDR3 has 13 residues. Deletions cut 4 bases from V and 5 bases from J, with 12 bases between. CDR1 is SGDLS, CDR2 YYNGEE, per germline.

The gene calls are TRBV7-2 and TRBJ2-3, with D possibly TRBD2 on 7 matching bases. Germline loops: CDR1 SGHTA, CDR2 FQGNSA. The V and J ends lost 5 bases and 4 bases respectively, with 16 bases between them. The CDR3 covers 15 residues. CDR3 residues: CASSNSQGRADTQYF. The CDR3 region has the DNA TGTGCCAGCAGCAATAGCCAGGGGAGGGCAGATACGCAGTATTTT. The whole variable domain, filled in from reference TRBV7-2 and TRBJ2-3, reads GAGVSQSPSNKVTEKGKDVELRCDPISGHTALYWYRQSLGQGLEFLIYFQGNSAPDKSGLPSDRFSAERTGGSVSTLTIQRTQQEDSAVYLCASSNSQGRADTQYFGPGTRLTVL.

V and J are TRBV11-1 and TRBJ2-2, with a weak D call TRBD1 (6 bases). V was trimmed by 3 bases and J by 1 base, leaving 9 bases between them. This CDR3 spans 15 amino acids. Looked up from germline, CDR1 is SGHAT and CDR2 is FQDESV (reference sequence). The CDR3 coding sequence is TGTGCCAGCAGCTTCTTGACAGGGAACACCGGGGAGCTGTTTTTT. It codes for CASSFLTGNTGELFF.